The source of this TCR beta chain is a study of cytotoxic CD8 clonotypes in ibrutinib-treated CLL. The method was immunoSEQ multiplex PCR; TCRdb's version includes in-frame clones alone and lacks a portion of them. The table has more than 300,000 clones, roughly 85% seen once; the top ten hold about 6.3%. CDR3 size: 11 residues. CDR1 is SGHRS and CDR2 is YFSETQ in the germline V gene. Trimming stripped 4 bases from V and 1 base from J, with 1 base between. This clone was counted between two and nine times. The chain combines TRBV5-1 with TRBJ2-3; D not certain. This TCR was recovered from a human donor with chronic lymphocytic leukemia. The material was PBMCs, obtained before ibrutinib treatment. CDR3 residues: CASSRTDTQYF. The CDR3 region has the DNA TGCGCCAGCAGCCGCACAGATACGCAGTATTTT.